These 30 T cell receptor beta chains were all obtained from the same sample, sequenced in a study of blood T cell repertoires in COVID-19. Using immunoSEQ multiplex PCR, the repertoire was profiled, and TCRdb retains in-frame clones only, with some absent. This sample has 250,000 or so clones; around 87% occur once, and the top ten carry approximately 2.1%. The sample taken for sequencing was peripheral blood. Source of these receptors: a woman aged 55-69 years with COVID-19, enrolled during active disease.

This sequence joins TRBV10-3 and TRBJ1-1; D uncertain. CDR3 length: 15 amino acids. V lost 3 bases, J lost 0 bases, and 11 bases lay in between. Germline CDR1 is ENHRY and CDR2 is SYGVKD. This chain's CDR3 is CAISDPGNMNTEAFF. DNA of the CDR3: TGTGCCATCAGTGACCCCGGGAACATGAACACTGAAGCTTTCTTT.

The chain combines TRBV5-1 with TRBJ2-3, with TRBD2 matching over 9 bases. Germline V gene sequence: CDR1 SGHRS, CDR2 YFSETQ. Trimming at V came to 4 bases and at J to 1 base, leaving 7 bases not matched to a gene. This CDR3 comprises 16 residues. The CDR3 spells CASSPSVAGGTDTQYF. Written as DNA, the CDR3 is TGCGCCAGCAGCCCTAGCGTAGCGGGGGGCACAGATACGCAGTATTTT.

This rearrangement joins TRBV11-1 to TRBJ2-1; 10 bases line up with TRBD1. Germline V CDR1 and CDR2: SGHAT, FQDESV (reference sequence). There are 16 residues in the CDR3. J gave up 4 bases and V 4 bases, and 7 bases lay outside the gene matches. The CDR3 here is CASSSFLGQGYNEQFF. The CDR3 DNA reads TGTGCCAGCAGCTCTTTCTTGGGACAGGGGTACAATGAGCAGTTCTTC.

This clone was picked up a small number of times. The chain recombines TRBV27 with TRBJ2-7; 7 nucleotides match TRBD1. The germline CDR1 and CDR2 sequences are MNHEY and SMNVEV (reference sequence). The length of the CDR3 is 11 residues. Unmatched junction bases numbered 3, after V lost 6 bases and J lost 7 bases. The CDR3 nucleotides read TGTGCCAGCAGCCACAGGGGTGAGCAGTACTTC. Residues: CASSHRGEQYF.

This clone was seen only a few times. The chain joins TRBV19 to TRBJ1-2; 7 bases map to TRBD1. The V segment lost 3 bases and the J segment 5 bases; nucleotides outside the gene matches: 3. The CDR3 contains 13 residues. The germline V gene has CDR1 LNHDA and CDR2 SQIVND (reference sequence). The DNA of the CDR3 is TGTGCCAGTAGTATCGAGGGGGCGTATGGCTACACCTTC. It codes for CASSIEGAYGYTF.

The chain couples TRBV18 to TRBJ1-4, with D possibly TRBD1 on 5 matching bases. Trimming took off 3 bases at V and 4 bases at J, with 12 bases between the two ends. CDR1 and CDR2 from the germline V gene are KGHSH and LQKENI. There are 15 residues in the CDR3. This CDR3 reads CASSPSRERNEKLFF. As DNA, the CDR3 is TGTGCCAGCTCACCGAGCAGGGAACGTAATGAAAAACTGTTTTTT. Looking up the rest from reference TRBV18 and TRBJ1-4 gives the full variable domain: NAGVMQNPRHLVRRRGQEARLRCSPMKGHSHVYWYRQLPEEGLKFMVYLQKENIIDESGMPKERFSAEFPKEGPSILRIQQVVRGDSAAYFCASSPSRERNEKLFFGSGTQLSVL.

V usage is TRBV19 and J usage is TRBJ2-3; 8 bases are a match to TRBD1. The CDR3 is 14 amino acids. Germline V gene data show CDR1 as LNHDA and CDR2 as SQIVND (reference sequence). Germline trimming cut 5 bases from V and 14 bases from J; bases unmatched to any gene: 15. The DNA of the CDR3 is TGTGCCAGTAGTTCTCAGGGGGCGGTCCACCTACTGTATTTT. Protein sequence: CASSSQGAVHLLYF.

CDR3 DNA: TGTGCCAGCGGTCGACAGGGAAACACCGGGGAGCTGTTTTTT. Translating gives CASGRQGNTGELFF. The chain has TRBV5-4 and TRBJ2-2; TRBD1 matches 7 bases. The trim removed 7 bases at V and 2 bases at J, leaving 5 bases unmatched. CDR3 length: 14 amino acids. The germline V gene encodes CDR1 SGHNT and CDR2 YYREEE (reference sequence).

CDR3 loop: CASSYFGQGTEAFF. The CDR3 DNA is TGTGCCAGCAGTTACTTCGGACAGGGTACCGAAGCTTTCTTT. V usage is TRBV6-2 or TRBV6-3 and J usage is TRBJ1-1; the match to TRBD1 covers 8 bases. The junction had 6 bases not matched to a gene; V was cut back by 1 base and J by 8 bases. Germline assignment: CDR1 MNHEY and CDR2 SVGEGT. The CDR3 extends over 14 amino acids.

This clone showed up just once. V is TRBV2 and J is TRBJ1-1; tentatively, D is TRBD1 (5 bases). Per the germline V gene, CDR1 is SNHLY and CDR2 is FYNNEI. CDR3 length: 14 residues. Trimming shortened V by 6 bases and J by 2 bases, and 13 bases separated the two germline ends. The CDR3, as DNA: TGTGCCAGCAGACATGGGGGGGACAACACTGAAGCTTTCTTT. Residues: CASRHGGDNTEAFF.

CDR3 sequence (DNA): TGTGCCAGCAGCTTGAATAAGAAGCGGGTGTCAGATACGCAGTATTTT. Amino acid sequence: CASSLNKKRVSDTQYF. The genes are TRBV5-6 and TRBJ2-3; D is perhaps TRBD2 (6 bases). Per germline, CDR1 SGHDT and CDR2 YYEEEE. The V gene lost 1 base and the J gene lost 4 bases, with 16 bases spanning the gap. The CDR3 is 16 amino acids.

The chain uses TRBV7-8 and TRBJ2-3; 11 bases map to TRBD2. The V and J ends lost 6 bases and 6 bases, in that order; junction bases with no gene match: 11. Germline V CDR1 and CDR2: SGHVS, FQNEAQ. This CDR3 spans 16 amino acids. The chain's CDR3 is CASSLTSGAVRDTQYF. In DNA form, the CDR3 reads TGTGCCAGCAGTCTGACTAGCGGGGCGGTAAGGGATACGCAGTATTTT.

This rearrangement joins TRBV5-4 to TRBJ1-3, with D perhaps TRBD1 (5 bases). The V gene lost 0 bases and the J gene lost 1 base, with 11 bases spanning the gap. The CDR3 is 16 residues long. Germline loops: CDR1 SGHNT, CDR2 YYREEE (reference sequence). The CDR3 region is CASSLARGTSGNTIYF. Written as DNA, the CDR3 is TGTGCCAGCAGCTTGGCCCGGGGGACGTCTGGAAACACCATATATTTT.

This chain joins TRBV12-3 or TRBV12-4 and TRBJ2-7; D is unresolved. V dropped 3 bases and J dropped 10 bases, with 13 bases sitting between them. The CDR3 extends over 12 amino acids. CDR3 nucleotide sequence: TGTGCCAGCAGTTTGGATGCTCGGAGTCAGTACTTC. This sequence encodes CASSLDARSQYF.

The chain combines TRBV6-2 or TRBV6-3 with TRBJ1-5, with a possible D match to TRBD1 (5 bases). V was pared by 2 bases and J by 2 bases, with 19 bases between. From germline, CDR1 is MNHEY and CDR2 SVGEGT. The CDR3 extends over 18 amino acids. In DNA, the CDR3 is TGTGCCAGCAGTTACCCTCGGGGCGCGGGAGGAGGCAATCAGCCCCAGCATTTT. It codes for CASSYPRGAGGGNQPQHF.

V gene TRBV20-1 combines with J gene TRBJ1-5; 10 positions match TRBD1. This CDR3 comprises 15 residues. V lost 3 bases, J lost 4 bases, and 6 bases stayed unmatched. Germline CDR1 DFQATT, CDR2 SNEGSKA (reference sequence). CDR3 DNA: TGCAGTGCTAGTGCCGGGACAGGGGTTAATCAGCCCCAGCATTTT. It codes for CSASAGTGVNQPQHF.

This clone was seen a few times. This sequence joins TRBV7-9 and TRBJ1-5; tentative D call: TRBD1 (6 bases). The CDR3 contains 14 residues. Deletions cut 1 base from V and 10 bases from J, with 14 bases between. Germline V gene sequence: CDR1 SEHNR, CDR2 FQNEAQ (reference sequence). In DNA, the CDR3 is TGTGCCAGCAGCTTAGGTTTAACAGGGAGCCCCCAGCATTTT. Protein: CASSLGLTGSPQHF. The full variable domain, in which reference TRBV7-9 and TRBJ1-5 provide the parts outside the CDR3, is DTGVSQNPRHKITKRGQNVTFRCDPISEHNRLYWYRQTLGQGPEFLTYFQNEAQLEKSRLLSDRFSAERPKGSFSTLEIQRTEQGDSAMYLCASSLGLTGSPQHFGDGTRLSIL.

CDR3 nucleotides: TGTGCCAGCAGCCGGGTACCGGGGACTTTCAGCTCTGGAAACACCATATATTTT. Protein sequence: CASSRVPGTFSSGNTIYF. V gene TRBV4-2 combines with J gene TRBJ1-3; D might be TRBD1 (5 bases). The CDR3 is 18 residues long. Germline V gene sequence: CDR1 LGHNA, CDR2 YNFKEQ. Trimming shortened V by 4 bases and J by 0 bases, and 19 bases separated the two germline ends.

The gene calls are TRBV11-2 and TRBJ1-1; the D is unclear. From germline, CDR1 is SGHAT and CDR2 FQNNGV. The CDR3 length is 13 residues. Between the trimmed V and J ends, which lost 0 bases and 7 bases, there was a span of 9 bases. CDR3 sequence reads: CASSLERLSEAFF. The CDR3 region has the DNA TGTGCCAGCAGCTTAGAGAGATTGAGTGAAGCTTTCTTT.

For the CDR3, the DNA is TGTGCCAGCAGCCACCTTTTGGCTCCGGGCACCGGGGAGCTGTTTTTT. Protein product: CASSHLLAPGTGELFF. The chain combines TRBV14 with TRBJ2-2; D is uncertain. Per germline, CDR1 SGHDN and CDR2 FVKESK. V lost 3 bases and J 4 bases, leaving 15 bases between the germline ends. This CDR3 is 16 amino acids long.

The chain links TRBV3-1 (or the pseudogene TRBV3-2) to TRBJ2-3, with TRBD2 matching over 13 bases. Germline CDR1 and CDR2: LGHDT and YNNKEL (reference sequence). The V segment lost 4 bases and the J segment 6 bases; nucleotides outside the gene matches: 7. The CDR3 runs to 16 residues. The CDR3 DNA follows: TGTGCCAGCAGCCCCACTAGCGGGGGGGGGAGGGATACGCAGTATTTT. Translated, it gives CASSPTSGGGRDTQYF.

This clone is a singleton in its sample. The chain carries TRBV7-9 and TRBJ1-2; 7 bases map to TRBD1. V trimming: 6 bases; J trimming: 7 bases; junction bases outside the gene matches: 5. CDR1 is SEHNR, CDR2 FQNEAQ, per germline (reference sequence). The length of the CDR3 is 12 residues. For the CDR3, the DNA is TGTGCCAGCAGAAACACAGGGGCTGGCTACACCTTC. Its translation is CASRNTGAGYTF.

This clone was seen more than once but under ten times. This chain links TRBV6-4 with TRBJ1-1; possible D gene TRBD1, 5 bases. Germline CDR1 is MRHNA and CDR2 is SNTAGT. The CDR3 sequence is 13 residues long. V was pared by 3 bases and J by 2 bases, with 7 bases between. This CDR3 is CASSEQDNTEAFF. The CDR3, as DNA: TGTGCCAGCAGTGAACAGGATAACACTGAAGCTTTCTTT.

Remarks on this clone: The junction departs from germline at one end; a sequencing error may be responsible. V gene TRBV3-1 (or the pseudogene TRBV3-2) combines with J gene TRBJ2-5; 9 nucleotides match TRBD2. This CDR3 has 17 residues. Looked up from germline, CDR1 is LGHDT and CDR2 is YNNKEL (reference sequence). The CDR3 nucleotides are TGTGCCCGCAGCCAAGATGGCGGGGGGGGGCCGAGGGAGACCCAGTACTTC. This gives the protein CARSQDGGGGPRETQYF.

The V gene is TRBV5-4, the J gene TRBJ2-3; 8 bases align to TRBD2. Germline lookup yields CDR1 SGHNT and CDR2 YYREEE (reference sequence). The trim removed 1 base at V and 10 bases at J, leaving 11 bases unmatched. The CDR3 loop spans 15 amino acids. CDR3 loop: CASSLSPGGAASQYF. The CDR3 nucleotides are TGTGCCAGCAGCTTGAGTCCCGGGGGGGCCGCTTCGCAGTATTTT.

The chain combines TRBV12-3 or TRBV12-4 with TRBJ1-1; no firm D call. CDR3 length: 13 amino acids. Trimming took 1 base from V and 4 from J, leaving 7 bases between them. CDR3 in DNA: TGTGCCAGCAGTTTAGGATTCGGCACTGAAGCTTTCTTT. Encoded protein: CASSLGFGTEAFF.

V usage is TRBV4-3 and J usage is TRBJ2-1; TRBD2 might be the D (6 bases). V lost 5 bases and J 9 bases, leaving 17 bases between the germline ends. CDR1 is LGHNA and CDR2 is YSLEER in the germline V gene. The CDR3 is 14 amino acids. The CDR3 here is CASSWGTDDGEQFF. In nucleotides, the CDR3 is TGCGCCAGCAGCTGGGGGACTGATGACGGTGAGCAGTTCTTC.

As regards this clone: At one boundary the junction diverges from the germline segment, which might be a read error. The same CDR3 arises from other DNA sequences in this sample as well. The chain is built from TRBV7-2 and TRBJ1-2; 9 positions match TRBD1. Germline V gives CDR1 SGHTA, CDR2 FQGNSA. This CDR3 has 15 amino acids. The CDR3 loop is CASSLAGTGNYGYTF. The CDR3 nucleotides are TGTGCCAGCAGTTTAGCAGGGACAGGGAACTATGGCTACACCTTC.

The chain has TRBV25-1 and TRBJ2-2, with D possibly being TRBD1 (5 bases). Looked up from germline, CDR1 is MGHDK and CDR2 is SYGVNS. V lost 4 bases to trimming and J lost 7 bases, with 10 bases between them. The CDR3 runs to 13 residues. CDR3 in DNA: TGTGCCAGCAGTGCGGCAGGGTTCGGGGAGCTGTTTTTT. Translation: CASSAAGFGELFF.

The chain recombines TRBV10-2 with TRBJ1-5; TRBD1 agrees at 9 bases. The germline CDR1 and CDR2 sequences are WSHSY and SAAADI. With 6 bases clipped from V and 7 bases from J, the junction kept 4 bases outside the gene matches. The CDR3 has 13 amino acids. The CDR3 DNA reads TGCGCCAGCAGCCGGGACAGGGAGCAGCCCCAGCATTTT. Encoded protein: CASSRDREQPQHF.